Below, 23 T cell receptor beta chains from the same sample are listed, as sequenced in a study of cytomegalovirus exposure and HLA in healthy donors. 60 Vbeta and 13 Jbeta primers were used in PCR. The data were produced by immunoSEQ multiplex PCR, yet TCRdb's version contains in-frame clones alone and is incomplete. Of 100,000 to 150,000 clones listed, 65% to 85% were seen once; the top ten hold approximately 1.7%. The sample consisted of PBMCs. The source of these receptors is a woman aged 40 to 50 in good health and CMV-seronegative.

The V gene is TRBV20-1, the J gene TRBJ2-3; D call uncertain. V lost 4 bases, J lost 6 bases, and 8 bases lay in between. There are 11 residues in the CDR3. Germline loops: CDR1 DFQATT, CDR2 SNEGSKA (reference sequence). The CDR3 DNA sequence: TGCAGTGCTAATCAGGCCGATACGCAGTATTTT. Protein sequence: CSANQADTQYF.

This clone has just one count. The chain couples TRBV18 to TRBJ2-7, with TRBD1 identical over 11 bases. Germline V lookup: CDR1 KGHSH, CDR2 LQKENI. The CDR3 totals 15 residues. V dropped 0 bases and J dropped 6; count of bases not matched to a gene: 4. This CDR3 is CASSPPGGQGVEQYF. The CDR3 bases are TGTGCCAGCTCACCACCGGGGGGACAGGGGGTCGAGCAGTACTTC.

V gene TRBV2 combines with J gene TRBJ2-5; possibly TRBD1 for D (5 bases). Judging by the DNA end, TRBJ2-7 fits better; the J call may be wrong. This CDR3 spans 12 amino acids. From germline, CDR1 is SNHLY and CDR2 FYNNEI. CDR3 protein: CASSGGLYEQYF. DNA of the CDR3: TGTGCCAGCAGTGGGGGCCTCTACGAGCAGTACTTC.

The CDR3 reads CASGAGRGETQYF. As DNA, the CDR3 is TGTGCCAGTGGGGCAGGGCGCGGCGAGACCCAGTACTTC. The gene calls are TRBV2 and TRBJ2-5, with D perhaps matching TRBD1 (5 bases). Trimming shortened V by 9 bases and J by 5 bases, and 16 bases separated the two germline ends. Germline CDR1 is SNHLY and CDR2 is FYNNEI. This CDR3 has 13 residues.

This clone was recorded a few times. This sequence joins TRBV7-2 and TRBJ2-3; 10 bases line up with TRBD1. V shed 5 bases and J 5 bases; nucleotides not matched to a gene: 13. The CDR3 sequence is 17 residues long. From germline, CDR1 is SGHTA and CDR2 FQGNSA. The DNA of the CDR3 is TGTGCCAGCAGCCCCCAAGCCGGGACAGGGGTGGGAGATACGCAGTATTTT. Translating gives CASSPQAGTGVGDTQYF.

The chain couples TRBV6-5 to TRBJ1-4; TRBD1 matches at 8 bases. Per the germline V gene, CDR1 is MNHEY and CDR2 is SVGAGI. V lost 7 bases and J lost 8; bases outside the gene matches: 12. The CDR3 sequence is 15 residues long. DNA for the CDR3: TGTGCCAGCACCTCATTACAGGGGGTCCGGGAAAAACTGTTTTTT. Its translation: CASTSLQGVREKLFF.

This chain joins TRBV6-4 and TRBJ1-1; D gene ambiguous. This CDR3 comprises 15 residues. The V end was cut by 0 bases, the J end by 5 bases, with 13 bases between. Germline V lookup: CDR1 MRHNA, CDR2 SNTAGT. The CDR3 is CASSDSSPRKTEAFF. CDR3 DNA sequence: TGTGCCAGCAGTGACTCGAGCCCTAGGAAGACTGAAGCTTTCTTT.

The CDR3 DNA reads TGTGCCAGCAGCACCCCCGGGGGGACTAGCGGGAGGGCCATACATGAGCAGTTCTTC. Translation: CASSTPGGTSGRAIHEQFF. This chain joins TRBV7-8 and TRBJ2-1; TRBD2 matches at 16 bases. Germline lookup yields CDR1 SGHVS and CDR2 FQNEAQ. Trimming took 5 bases from V and 8 from J; bases not matched to a gene: 15. The CDR3 loop spans 19 amino acids.

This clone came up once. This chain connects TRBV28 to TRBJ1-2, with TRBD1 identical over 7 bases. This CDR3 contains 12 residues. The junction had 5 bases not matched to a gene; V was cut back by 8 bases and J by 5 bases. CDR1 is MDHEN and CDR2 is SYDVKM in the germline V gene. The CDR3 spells CASRDRVYGYTF. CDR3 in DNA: TGTGCCAGCCGAGACAGGGTGTATGGCTACACCTTC.

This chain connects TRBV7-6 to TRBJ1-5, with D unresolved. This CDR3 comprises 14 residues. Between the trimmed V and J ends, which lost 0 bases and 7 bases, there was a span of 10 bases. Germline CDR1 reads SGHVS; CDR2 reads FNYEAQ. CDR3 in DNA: TGTGCCAGCAGCTTAGCGGTGGAGGGCCAGCCCCAGCATTTT. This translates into CASSLAVEGQPQHF. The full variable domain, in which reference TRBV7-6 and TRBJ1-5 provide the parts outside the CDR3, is GAGVSQSPRYKVTKRGQDVALRCDPISGHVSLYWYRQALGQGPEFLTYFNYEAQQDKSGLPNDRFSAERPEGSISTLTIQRTEQRDSAMYRCASSLAVEGQPQHFGDGTRLSIL.

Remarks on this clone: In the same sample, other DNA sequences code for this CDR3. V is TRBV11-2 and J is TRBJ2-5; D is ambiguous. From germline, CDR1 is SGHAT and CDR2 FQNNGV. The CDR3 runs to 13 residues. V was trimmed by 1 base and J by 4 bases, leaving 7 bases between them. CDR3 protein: CASSLGFRETQYF. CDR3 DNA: TGTGCCAGCAGCTTAGGGTTCAGAGAGACCCAGTACTTC.

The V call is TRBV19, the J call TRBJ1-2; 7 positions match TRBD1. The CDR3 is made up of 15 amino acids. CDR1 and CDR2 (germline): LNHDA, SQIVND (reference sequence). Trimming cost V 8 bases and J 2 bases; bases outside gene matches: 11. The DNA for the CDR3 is TGTGCCAGTCGCCTACTAAGACAGGGAAACTATGGCTACACCTTC. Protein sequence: CASRLLRQGNYGYTF.

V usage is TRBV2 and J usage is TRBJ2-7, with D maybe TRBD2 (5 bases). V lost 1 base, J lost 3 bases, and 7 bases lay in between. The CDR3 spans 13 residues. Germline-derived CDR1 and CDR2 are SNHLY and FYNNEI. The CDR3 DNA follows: TGTGCCAGCAGTGAAGAACGGGACTACGAGCAGTACTTC. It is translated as CASSEERDYEQYF.

The CDR3 region has the DNA TGCGCCAGCAGCCCCTATTCAGGGGTCGATGAGCAGTTCTTC. The encoded protein is CASSPYSGVDEQFF. This chain joins TRBV5-1 and TRBJ2-1, with D tentatively TRBD1 (6 bases). V shed 4 bases and J shed 8 bases, with 16 bases lying between them. The germline gives CDR1 SGHRS, CDR2 YFSETQ. The length of the CDR3 is 14 residues.

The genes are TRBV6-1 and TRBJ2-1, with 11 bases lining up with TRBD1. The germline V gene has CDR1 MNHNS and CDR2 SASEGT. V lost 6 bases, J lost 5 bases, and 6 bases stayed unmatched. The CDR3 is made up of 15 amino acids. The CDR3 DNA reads TGTGCCAGCAGGGCCGGGACAGGGGGTCACAATGAGCAGTTCTTC. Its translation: CASRAGTGGHNEQFF.

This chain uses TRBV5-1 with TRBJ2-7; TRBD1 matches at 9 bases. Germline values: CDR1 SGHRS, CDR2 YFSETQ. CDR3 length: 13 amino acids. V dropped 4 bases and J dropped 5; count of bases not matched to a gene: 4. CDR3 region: CASSPGTGNEQYF. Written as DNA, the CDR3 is TGCGCCAGCAGCCCGGGGACAGGGAACGAGCAGTACTTC.

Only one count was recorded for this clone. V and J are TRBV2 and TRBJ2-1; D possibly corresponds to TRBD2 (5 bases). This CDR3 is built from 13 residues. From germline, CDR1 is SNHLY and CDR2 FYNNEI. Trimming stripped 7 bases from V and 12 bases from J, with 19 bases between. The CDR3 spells CASNQPGIEGQFF. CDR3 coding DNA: TGTGCCAGCAATCAACCGGGGATAGAAGGGCAGTTCTTC.

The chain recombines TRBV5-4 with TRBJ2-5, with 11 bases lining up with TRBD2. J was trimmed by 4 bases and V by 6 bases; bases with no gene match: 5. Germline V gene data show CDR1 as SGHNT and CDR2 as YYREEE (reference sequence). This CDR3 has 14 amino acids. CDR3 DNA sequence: TGTGCCAGCACCTTAGCGGGGGGGCCAGAGACCCAGTACTTC. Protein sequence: CASTLAGGPETQYF. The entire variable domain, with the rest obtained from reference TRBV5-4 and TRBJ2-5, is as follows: ETGVTQSPTHLIKTRGQQVTLRCSSQSGHNTVSWYQQALGQGPQFIFQYYREEENGRGNFPPRFSGLQFPNYSSELNVNALELDDSALYLCASTLAGGPETQYFGPGTRLLVL.

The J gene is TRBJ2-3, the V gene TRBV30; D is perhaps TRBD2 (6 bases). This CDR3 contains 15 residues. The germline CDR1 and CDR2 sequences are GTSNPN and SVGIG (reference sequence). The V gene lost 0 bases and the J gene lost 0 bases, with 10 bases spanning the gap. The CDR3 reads CAWSVWGTSTDTQYF. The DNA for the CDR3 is TGTGCCTGGAGTGTATGGGGGACTAGCACAGATACGCAGTATTTT. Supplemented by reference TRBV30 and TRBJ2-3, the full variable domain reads SQTIHQWPATLVQPVGSPLSLECTVEGTSNPNLYWYRQAAGRGLQLLFYSVGIGQISSEVPQNLSASRPQDRQFILSSKKLLLSDSGFYLCAWSVWGTSTDTQYFGPGTRLTVL.

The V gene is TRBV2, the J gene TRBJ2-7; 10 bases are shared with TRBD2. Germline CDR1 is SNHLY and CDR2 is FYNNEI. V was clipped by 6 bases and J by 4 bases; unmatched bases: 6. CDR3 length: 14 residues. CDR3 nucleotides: TGTGCCAGCAGGCTGGCTAGCGGGAGTTACGAGCAGTACTTC. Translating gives CASRLASGSYEQYF.

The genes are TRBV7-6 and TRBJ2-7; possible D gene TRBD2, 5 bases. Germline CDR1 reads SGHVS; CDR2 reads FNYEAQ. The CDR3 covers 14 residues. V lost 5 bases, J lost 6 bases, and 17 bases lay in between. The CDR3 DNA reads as TGTGCCAGCAGCATCCGGGAAAATGGGATCGAGCAGTACTTC. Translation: CASSIRENGIEQYF.

CDR3 in amino acids: CSVEPQRQGRGGGYTF. The CDR3 DNA follows: TGCAGCGTTGAACCGCAACGACAGGGCCGGGGAGGTGGCTACACCTTC. V and J are TRBV29-1 and TRBJ1-2, with 7 positions matching TRBD1. V was clipped by 2 bases and J by 7 bases; unmatched bases: 16. The length of the CDR3 is 16 residues. The germline V gene has CDR1 SQVTM and CDR2 ANQGSEA.

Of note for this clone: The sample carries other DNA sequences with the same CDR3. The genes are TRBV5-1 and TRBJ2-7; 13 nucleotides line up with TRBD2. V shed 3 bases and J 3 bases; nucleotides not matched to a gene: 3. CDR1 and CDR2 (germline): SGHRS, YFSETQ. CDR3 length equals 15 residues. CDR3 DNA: TGCGCCAGCAGCTCTGGACTAGCGGGAGTCTACGAGCAGTACTTC. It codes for CASSSGLAGVYEQYF.